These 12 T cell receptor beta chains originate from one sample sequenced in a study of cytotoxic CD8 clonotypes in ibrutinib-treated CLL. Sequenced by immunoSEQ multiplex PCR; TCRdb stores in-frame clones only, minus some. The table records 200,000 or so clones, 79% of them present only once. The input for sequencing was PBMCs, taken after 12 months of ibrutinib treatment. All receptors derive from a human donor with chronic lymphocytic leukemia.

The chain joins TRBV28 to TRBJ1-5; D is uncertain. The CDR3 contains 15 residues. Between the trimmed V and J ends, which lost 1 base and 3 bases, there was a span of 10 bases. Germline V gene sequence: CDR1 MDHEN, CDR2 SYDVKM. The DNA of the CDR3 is TGTGCCAGCAGTTTATCAGCGCAGGTCAATCAGCCCCAGCATTTT. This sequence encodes CASSLSAQVNQPQHF. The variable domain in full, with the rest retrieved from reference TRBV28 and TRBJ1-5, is DVKVTQSSRYLVKRTGEKVFLECVQDMDHENMFWYRQDPGLGLRLIYFSYDVKMKEKGDIPEGYSVSREKKERFSLILESASTNQTSMYLCASSLSAQVNQPQHFGDGTRLSIL.

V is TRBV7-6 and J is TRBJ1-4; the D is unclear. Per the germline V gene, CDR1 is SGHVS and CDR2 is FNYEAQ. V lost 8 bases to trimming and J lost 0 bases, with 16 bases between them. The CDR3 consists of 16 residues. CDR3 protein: CASGQPFSATNEKLFF. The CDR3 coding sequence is TGTGCCAGCGGCCAGCCGTTCTCAGCAACTAATGAAAAACTGTTTTTT.

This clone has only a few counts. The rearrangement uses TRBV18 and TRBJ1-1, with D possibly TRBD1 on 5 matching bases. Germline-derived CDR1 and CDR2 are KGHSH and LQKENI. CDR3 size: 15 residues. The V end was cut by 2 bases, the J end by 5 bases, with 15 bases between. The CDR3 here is CASSPILGGNTEAFF. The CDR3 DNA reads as TGTGCCAGCTCACCAATTCTCGGGGGGAATACTGAAGCTTTCTTT.

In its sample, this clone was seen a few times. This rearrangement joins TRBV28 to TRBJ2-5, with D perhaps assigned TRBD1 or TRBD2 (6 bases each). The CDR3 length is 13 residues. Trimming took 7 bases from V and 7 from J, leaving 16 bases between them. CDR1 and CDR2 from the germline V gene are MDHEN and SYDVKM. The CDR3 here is CASNIIEGGTQYF. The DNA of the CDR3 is TGTGCCAGCAATATCATTGAGGGGGGGACCCAGTACTTC.

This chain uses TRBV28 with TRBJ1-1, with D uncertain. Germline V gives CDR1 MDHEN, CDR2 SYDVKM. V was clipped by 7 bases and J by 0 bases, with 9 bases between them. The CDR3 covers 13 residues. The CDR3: CASNGPMNTEAFF. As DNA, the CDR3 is TGTGCCAGCAACGGGCCGATGAACACTGAAGCTTTCTTT. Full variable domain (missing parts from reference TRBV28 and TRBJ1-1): DVKVTQSSRYLVKRTGEKVFLECVQDMDHENMFWYRQDPGLGLRLIYFSYDVKMKEKGDIPEGYSVSREKKERFSLILESASTNQTSMYLCASNGPMNTEAFFGQGTRLTVV.

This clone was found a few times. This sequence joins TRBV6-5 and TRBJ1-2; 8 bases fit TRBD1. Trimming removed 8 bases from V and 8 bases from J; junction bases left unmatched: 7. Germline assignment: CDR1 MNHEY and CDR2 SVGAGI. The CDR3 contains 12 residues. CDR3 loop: CASGQGAKGYTF. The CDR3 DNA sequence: TGTGCCAGCGGGCAGGGGGCGAAAGGCTACACCTTC.

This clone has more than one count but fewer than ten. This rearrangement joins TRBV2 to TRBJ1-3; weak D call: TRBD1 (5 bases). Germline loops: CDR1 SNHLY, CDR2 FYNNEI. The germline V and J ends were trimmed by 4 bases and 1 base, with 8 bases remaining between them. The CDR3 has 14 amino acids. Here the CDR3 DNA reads TGTGCCAGCAGTGCAGACAGTTCTGGAAACACCATATATTTT. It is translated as CASSADSSGNTIYF.

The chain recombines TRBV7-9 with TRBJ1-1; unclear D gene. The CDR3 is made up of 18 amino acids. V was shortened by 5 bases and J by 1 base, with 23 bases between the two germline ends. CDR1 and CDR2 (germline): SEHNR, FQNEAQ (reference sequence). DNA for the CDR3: TGTGCCAGCAGCACCTGGGCGTCCCCCGCGGCCCAGAACACTGAAGCTTTCTTT. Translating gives CASSTWASPAAQNTEAFF.

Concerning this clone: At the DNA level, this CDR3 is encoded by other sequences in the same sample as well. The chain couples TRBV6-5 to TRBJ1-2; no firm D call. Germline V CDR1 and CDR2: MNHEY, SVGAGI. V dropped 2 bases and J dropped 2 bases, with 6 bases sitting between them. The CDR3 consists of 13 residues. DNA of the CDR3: TGTGCCAGCAGTTACGTCGGGAACTATGGCTACACCTTC. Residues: CASSYVGNYGYTF.

The CDR3: CASSLAAGAYGYTF. As DNA, the CDR3 is TGCGCCAGCAGCTTGGCGGCAGGGGCATATGGCTACACCTTC. This chain uses TRBV5-1 with TRBJ1-2, with a weak D call TRBD1 (6 bases). This CDR3 spans 14 amino acids. V was shortened by 0 bases and J by 5 bases, with 11 bases between the two germline ends. The V gene's germline CDR1 is SGHRS and CDR2 YFSETQ. Supplemented by reference TRBV5-1 and TRBJ1-2, the full variable domain reads KAGVTQTPRYLIKTRGQQVTLSCSPISGHRSVSWYQQTPGQGLQFLFEYFSETQRNKGNFPGRFSGRQFSNSRSEMNVSTLELGDSALYLCASSLAAGAYGYTFGSGTRLTVV.

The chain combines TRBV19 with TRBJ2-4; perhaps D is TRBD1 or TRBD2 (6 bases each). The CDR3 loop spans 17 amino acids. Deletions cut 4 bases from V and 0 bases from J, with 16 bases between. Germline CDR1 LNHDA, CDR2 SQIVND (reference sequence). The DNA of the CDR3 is TGTGCCAGTAGTACCCCCGGGGGCGAGAGAGCCAAAAACATTCAGTACTTC. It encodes CASSTPGGERAKNIQYF.

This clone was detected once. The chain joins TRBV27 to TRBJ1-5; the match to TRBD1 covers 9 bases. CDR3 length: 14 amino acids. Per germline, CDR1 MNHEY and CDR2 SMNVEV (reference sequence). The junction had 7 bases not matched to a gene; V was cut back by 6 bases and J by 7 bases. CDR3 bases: TGTGCCAGCAGACCCGGGACAGGGATACAGCCCCAGCATTTT. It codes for CASRPGTGIQPQHF.